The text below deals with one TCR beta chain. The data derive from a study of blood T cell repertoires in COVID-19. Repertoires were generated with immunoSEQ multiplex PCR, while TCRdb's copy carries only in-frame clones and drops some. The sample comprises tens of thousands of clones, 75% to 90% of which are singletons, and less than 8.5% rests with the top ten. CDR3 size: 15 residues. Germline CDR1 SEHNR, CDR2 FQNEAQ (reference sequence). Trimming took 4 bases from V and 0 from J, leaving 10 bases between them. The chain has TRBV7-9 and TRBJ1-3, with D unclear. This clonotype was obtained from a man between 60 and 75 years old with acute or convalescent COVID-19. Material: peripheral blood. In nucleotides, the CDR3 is TGTGCCAGCAGCTCTTATTCCCCCTCTGGAAACACCATATATTTT. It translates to CASSSYSPSGNTIYF.